The 13 T cell receptor beta chains below were found in one sample sequenced in a study of shared clonotypes between healthy human individuals. TCRdb's table, derived via immunoSEQ multiplex PCR, lists solely in-frame clones and lacks some. The profile shows around 2,000,000 clones, about 95% of them singletons. CD45RO-negative cells were positively selected for CCR7, leaving out terminally differentiated effector memory CD45RA+ cells. The specimen sequenced was naive CD8+ T cells sorted from blood. These receptor sequences come from a man aged 18 to 30 in good health.

This sequence joins TRBV30 and TRBJ1-2; no definite D call. Germline CDR1 reads GTSNPN; CDR2 reads SVGIG (reference sequence). The CDR3 consists of 12 residues. Trimming stripped 4 bases from V and 4 bases from J, with 10 bases between. CDR3 region: CAWTPQIYGYTF. In DNA, the CDR3 is TGTGCCTGGACCCCCCAGATCTATGGCTACACCTTC.

Comment on this clone: It may be a read error: a sequence one base away is much more abundant. The identical CDR3 is also encoded by other nucleotide sequences in the sample. The genes are TRBV7-8 and TRBJ1-1; D is ambiguous. V was shortened by 2 bases and J by 3 bases, with 4 bases between the two germline ends. The CDR3 is 12 amino acids. Germline V CDR1 and CDR2: SGHVS, FQNEAQ. The CDR3 region is CASSLRDTEAFF. The CDR3 DNA sequence: TGTGCCAGCAGCTTACGGGACACTGAAGCTTTCTTT.

The gene calls are TRBV29-1 and TRBJ1-1, with D possibly being TRBD1 (6 bases). Germline V CDR1 and CDR2: SQVTM, ANQGSEA. The V end lost 6 bases, the J end lost 5 bases, and 16 bases lay between the germline ends. The length of the CDR3 is 13 residues. The CDR3 region is CSVDYREETEAFF. The CDR3 DNA reads as TGCAGCGTCGATTACAGGGAGGAGACTGAAGCTTTCTTT. Filled out from reference TRBV29-1 and TRBJ1-1, the complete variable domain reads SAVISQKPSRDICQRGTSLTIQCQVDSQVTMMFWYRQQPGQSLTLIATANQGSEATYESGFVIDKFPISRPNLTFSTLTVSNMSPEDSSIYLCSVDYREETEAFFGQGTRLTVV.

The chain has TRBV4-1 and TRBJ1-6, with a possible D match to TRBD1 (5 bases). The CDR3 loop spans 17 amino acids. CDR1 and CDR2 from the germline V gene are MGHRA and YSYEKL. V lost 0 bases, J lost 7 bases, and 16 bases lay in between. This chain's CDR3 is CASSQDIGTGANSPLHF. In DNA, the CDR3 is TGCGCCAGCAGCCAAGATATCGGTACCGGGGCAAATTCACCCCTCCACTTT.

The rearrangement links TRBV28 to TRBJ2-5; 8 bases align to TRBD1. The CDR3 sequence is 15 residues long. The V segment lost 4 bases and the J segment 3 bases; nucleotides outside the gene matches: 7. Germline V lookup: CDR1 MDHEN, CDR2 SYDVKM. The CDR3 loop is CASSSFRTGKETQYF. The CDR3 DNA reads as TGTGCCAGCAGTTCCTTCCGGACAGGGAAAGAGACCCAGTACTTC.

This chain links TRBV18 with TRBJ1-5, with D perhaps TRBD1 (6 bases). The CDR3 length is 16 residues. Germline V lookup: CDR1 KGHSH, CDR2 LQKENI. Trimming left V 0 bases short and J 6 bases short, with 15 bases between. The chain's CDR3 is CASSPPEGEGGQPQHF. In nucleotides, the CDR3 is TGTGCCAGCTCACCACCGGAAGGGGAAGGGGGTCAGCCCCAGCATTTT. Full variable domain (remainder filled in from reference TRBV18 and TRBJ1-5): NAGVMQNPRHLVRRRGQEARLRCSPMKGHSHVYWYRQLPEEGLKFMVYLQKENIIDESGMPKERFSAEFPKEGPSILRIQQVVRGDSAAYFCASSPPEGEGGQPQHFGDGTRLSIL.

V gene TRBV4-3 combines with J gene TRBJ2-7; TRBD1 is a possible D gene (7 bases). Germline CDR1 is LGHNA and CDR2 is YSLEER. V dropped 5 bases and J dropped 4 bases, with 18 bases sitting between them. The CDR3 totals 15 residues. CDR3 residues: CASSWEEGAPYEQYF. For the CDR3, the DNA is TGCGCCAGCAGCTGGGAGGAGGGGGCGCCGTACGAGCAGTACTTC.

V is TRBV12-5 and J is TRBJ2-1; 10 bases agree with TRBD2. The CDR3 spans 16 residues. J gave up 8 bases and V 6 bases, and 13 bases lay outside the gene matches. CDR1 LGHNT and CDR2 FRNRAP come from the germline V gene. The CDR3 DNA sequence: TGTGCTAGTGGGCCCACTCTAGCGGGAGATTGGGATGAGCAGTTCTTC. Residues: CASGPTLAGDWDEQFF.

V gene TRBV27 combines with J gene TRBJ2-5; 9 bases agree with TRBD2. The CDR3 contains 16 residues. V lost 4 bases to trimming and J lost 5 bases; unmatched junction nucleotides: 11. CDR1 and CDR2 from the germline V gene are MNHEY and SMNVEV (reference sequence). CDR3 sequence reads: CASSSLSGGRRETQYF. CDR3 DNA sequence: TGTGCCAGCAGTTCCCTAAGCGGGGGGCGAAGGGAGACCCAGTACTTC.

J is TRBJ2-5 and V is TRBV7-9, with TRBD1 as a possible D gene (6 bases). Germline V gene lookup returns CDR1 SEHNR and CDR2 FQNEAQ (reference sequence). The CDR3 has 13 residues. V lost 4 bases, J lost 5 bases, and 11 bases lay in between. CDR3 DNA sequence: TGTGCCAGCAGCTCTACAGGGCTGGAGACCCAGTACTTC. Translation gives CASSSTGLETQYF.

For this clone: Other DNA variants within this sample encode the same CDR3. The chain is built from TRBV9 and TRBJ2-7; a weak D match, TRBD2 (7 bases). V was trimmed by 1 base and J by 0 bases, leaving 11 bases between them. From germline, CDR1 is SGDLS and CDR2 YYNGEE. This CDR3 has 15 residues. CDR3 sequence: CASSVSGGLSYEQYF. CDR3 in DNA: TGTGCCAGCAGCGTATCCGGGGGGCTCTCCTACGAGCAGTACTTC.

The chain has TRBV2 and TRBJ1-2; the D gene is possibly TRBD1 (5 bases). The CDR3 spans 15 residues. V was cut by 5 bases and J by 4 bases, with 17 bases left in between. CDR1 SNHLY and CDR2 FYNNEI come from the germline V gene. Here the CDR3 DNA reads TGTGCCAGCAGTTTGAGCACGCGGGACTCCTATGGCTACACCTTC. This encodes CASSLSTRDSYGYTF.

CDR3 in amino acids: CASRAGASYEQYF. The CDR3 bases are TGCGCCAGTCGAGCGGGAGCGTCCTACGAGCAGTACTTC. The chain employs TRBV10-1 and TRBJ2-7, with 8 bases that match TRBD2. Germline V gives CDR1 WNHNN, CDR2 SYGVQD (reference sequence). The CDR3 length is 13 residues. J was trimmed by 1 base and V by 9 bases; bases with no gene match: 5.